This TCR beta chain was documented in a study of long-term antiretroviral therapy in people with HIV. immunoSEQ v3.0 was run at survey level. Assay used: immunoSEQ multiplex PCR; TCRdb lists only in-frame clones, some missing. This sample yields under 20,000 clones, of which more than 80% are seen a single time; around 10% belongs to the top ten. V was trimmed by 2 bases and J by 5 bases, leaving 13 bases between them. In germline, CDR1 is SGHTS, CDR2 YDEGEE. This CDR3 has 14 residues. Per donor, a minimum of one pre-ART and a minimum of two post-ART PBMC samples were available. This chain links TRBV5-8 with TRBJ1-1; D not resolved. This TCR came from a woman aged 40 to 49 with HIV. The sample in question was unsorted PBMCs, obtained 0.2 years after starting antiretroviral therapy. The CDR3 loop reads CASSLEGWLTEAFF. As DNA, the CDR3 is TGTGCCAGCAGCTTAGAAGGGTGGTTAACTGAAGCTTTCTTT.